A selection of T cell receptor beta chains follows, all from one sample in a study of T cells in localized non-small cell lung cancer. TCRdb's table, derived via immunoSEQ multiplex PCR, lists solely in-frame clones and lacks some. Of about 52,000 clones in the sample, approximately 86% are singletons; the top ten hold about a sixth. Sequencing was performed on PBMCs, taken before any cancer treatment. These TCRs come from a female donor with stage II lung adenocarcinoma. Both conserved end residues are trimmed from each CDR3.

J,V,CDR3
TRBJ1-2,TRBV6-5,ASSYWGDKGHRGYT
TRBJ1-2,TRBV27,ASAGWKMVRDISYYGYT
TRBJ1-1,TRBV27,ASSLLEQNTEAF
TRBJ1-2,TRBV19,ASSTPGGSIVGYT
TRBJ1-1,TRBV6-6,ASSLRTGGKNTEAF
TRBJ2-1,TRBV10-1,ASRRNVEGEREQF
TRBJ2-3,TRBV4-1,ASSQVTSGGTDTQY
TRBJ1-2,TRBV7-9,ASSFSQEGQHGYT
TRBJ1-2,TRBV15,ATSRGTVQNYGYT
TRBJ2-3,TRBV13,ASSSEGGLDTQY
TRBJ1-4,TRBV19,ASSSTWTALNEKLF
TRBJ1-2,TRBV13,ASSLSPRGVEYGYT
TRBJ1-2,TRBV5-8,ASSPVNPGTNYGYT
TRBJ1-1,TRBV18,ASSQQPGQGIEAF
TRBJ1-2,TRBV7-9,ASSPPQTAAHGYT
TRBJ1-3,TRBV4-1,ASSGQGISGNTIY
TRBJ2-4,TRBV11-2,ASSFRVEKNIQY
TRBJ1-2,TRBV27,ASSTRQGDYT